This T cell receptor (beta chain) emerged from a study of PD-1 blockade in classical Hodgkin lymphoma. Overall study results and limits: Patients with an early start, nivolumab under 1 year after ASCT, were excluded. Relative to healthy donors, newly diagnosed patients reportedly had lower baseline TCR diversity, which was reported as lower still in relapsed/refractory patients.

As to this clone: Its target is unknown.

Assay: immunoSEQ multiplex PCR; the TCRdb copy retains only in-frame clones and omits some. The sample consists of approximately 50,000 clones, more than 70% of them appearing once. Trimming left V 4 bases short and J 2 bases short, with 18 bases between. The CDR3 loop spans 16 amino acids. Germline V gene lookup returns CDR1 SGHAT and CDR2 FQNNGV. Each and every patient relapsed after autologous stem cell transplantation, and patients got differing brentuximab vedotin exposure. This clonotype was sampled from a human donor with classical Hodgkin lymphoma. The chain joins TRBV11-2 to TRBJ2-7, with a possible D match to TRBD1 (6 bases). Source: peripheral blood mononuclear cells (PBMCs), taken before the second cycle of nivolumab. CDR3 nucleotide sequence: TGTGCCAGCAGCTACCCTCCTTACAGGGAACCCTACGAGCAGTACTTC. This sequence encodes CASSYPPYREPYEQYF.